This T cell receptor beta chain was retrieved from a study of blood T cell repertoires in COVID-19. Background on the study: Collection of acute and convalescent COVID-19 samples took place in the United States, Italy and Spain.

Profiling relied on immunoSEQ multiplex PCR, and the TCRdb table lists in-frame clones only, not all of them. The profile covers 95,000 to 130,000 clones, with 70% to 90% appearing a single time and under 3% taken by the ten largest. The CDR3 has 13 residues. V shed 2 bases and J shed 7 bases, with 8 bases lying between them. Germline V gene lookup returns CDR1 PRHDT and CDR2 FYEKMQ (reference sequence). The sample was peripheral blood. This chain uses TRBV13 with TRBJ2-2, with D unresolved. This clonotype was obtained from a man aged 30 to 45 with acute or convalescent COVID-19. CDR3 in amino acids: CASSLLSVGELFF. The CDR3 nucleotides are TGTGCCAGCAGCTTATTGTCAGTCGGGGAGCTGTTTTTT.